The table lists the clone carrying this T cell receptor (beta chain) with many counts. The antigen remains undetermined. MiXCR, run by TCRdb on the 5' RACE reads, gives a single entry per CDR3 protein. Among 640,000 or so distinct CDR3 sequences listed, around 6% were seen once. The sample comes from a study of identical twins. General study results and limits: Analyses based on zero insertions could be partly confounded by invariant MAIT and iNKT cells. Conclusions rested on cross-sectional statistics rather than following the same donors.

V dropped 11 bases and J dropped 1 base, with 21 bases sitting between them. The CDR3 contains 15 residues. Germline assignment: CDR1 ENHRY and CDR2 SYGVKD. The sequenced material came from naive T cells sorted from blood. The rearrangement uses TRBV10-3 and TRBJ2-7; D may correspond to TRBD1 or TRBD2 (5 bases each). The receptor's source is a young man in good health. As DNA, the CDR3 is TGTGCCGTCGGGGACGATAGTTTGGTGTCCTACGAGCAGTACTTC. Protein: CAVGDDSLVSYEQYF.